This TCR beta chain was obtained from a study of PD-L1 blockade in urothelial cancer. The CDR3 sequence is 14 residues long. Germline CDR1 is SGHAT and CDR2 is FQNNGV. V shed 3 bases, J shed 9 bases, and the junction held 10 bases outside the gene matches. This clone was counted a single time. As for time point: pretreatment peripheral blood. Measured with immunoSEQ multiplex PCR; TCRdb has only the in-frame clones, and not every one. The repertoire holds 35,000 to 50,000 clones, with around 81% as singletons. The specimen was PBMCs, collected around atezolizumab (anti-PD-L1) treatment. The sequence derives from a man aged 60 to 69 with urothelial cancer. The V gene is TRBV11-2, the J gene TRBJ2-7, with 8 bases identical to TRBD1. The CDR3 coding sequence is TGTGCCAGCAGCTTCGGACAGGGAAACGGCGGGCAGTACTTC. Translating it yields CASSFGQGNGGQYF.